This TCR beta chain was captured in a study of CD8+CD57+ T cells in acquired aplastic anemia (dated by TCRdb to 2016 to 2018). The study in broad terms: A mean of about 3.2 ug of DNA, ranging from roughly 0.19 to 27.4 ug, was extracted from sorted CD4+ and CD8+ cells. CD8+CD57+ expansion was defined as a frequency above the mean frequency observed in healthy subjects. On the study overall, not on this receptor specifically: Patients and healthy controls showed no significant difference in CD8+ Simpson's diversity (P=0.060). Around 30 CD8+ CDR3 sequences were found to be shared between patients and controls, but these sequences appeared to be highly expressed in patients and within the immunodominant clones of the patients.

Flow cytometry had shown CD8+CD57+ cell expansion in the patients selected for sequencing. Every patient had a diagnosis of severe acquired aplastic anemia based on International Study of Aplastic Anemia and Agranulocytosis and Camitta criteria. At the time blood was sampled, none of the patients had received any therapy. TCR repertoires of sorted CD4+ and CD8+ blood T cells from severe aplastic anemia patients and healthy subjects were deep-sequenced in the study. Patients were enrolled in the USA under clinicaltrials.gov protocols 00001620, 01623167, 00001397, 00071045, 00081523 and 00961064. Ficoll-Paque density gradient centrifugation was used to isolate peripheral blood mononuclear cells. CD4+ and CD8+ T cells were sorted by FACS or magnetic beads before DNA extraction. Profiling of TCR beta VDJ combinations and CDR3 sequences used genomic DNA as the template. TCR repertoire sequencing was run on an Illumina HiSeq 2000. As for the original processing: Repertoire assessment relied on Simpson's diversity index, CDR3 size and DJ length profiles, and TRBV/TRBJ rearrangement plots. The most abundant DNA sequence in the deep sequencing data was taken as the immunodominant clone. CDR3 amino acid sequences were screened for sharing across subjects and compared with published repertoires and the VDJdb database. The raw public data were reprocessed by TCRdb itself: fastp quality trimming at Q25, MiXCR clonotype calling, in-frame beta chains only. Rows are combined by CDR3 protein, so each entry shows the most common genes and DNA. The V and J calls shown here were made by TCRdb, not taken from the authors' results. Recorded for this sample are under 200,000 distinct CDR3 sequences; 48% of them occurred a single time. Approximately 9.4% of the sample is taken by the ten largest.

CDR1 DFQATT and CDR2 SNEGSKA are derived from the germline V gene (reference sequence). From V the trimming removes 3 bases and from J it removes 6 bases, while the gene matches leave 3 bases of the junction unaccounted for. The CDR3 holds 12 amino acids from the cysteine to the phenylalanine. Only the CDR3 DNA stays, 36 bases, in frame from base 1. As concerns this clonotype: Its antigen is unknown. It has no much larger one-base neighbor in the sample; base qualities were not kept.

The sequencing input was sorted CD4+, CD8+, or CD8+CD57+ T cells (not recorded which) from PBMCs. This sequence uses TRBV20-1 and TRBJ2-7, with TRBD1 identical over 9 junction bases. The clonotype comes from a human donor with aplastic anemia. The CDR3 here reads CSARGQGPEQYF. Here is the DNA: TGCAGTGCTAGGGGACAGGGCCCCGAGCAGTACTTC.